Listed below are T cell receptor beta chains from one sample, sequenced in a study of T cells after yellow fever vaccination. TCRdb reanalysed the 5' RACE reads using MiXCR and keeps one entry per CDR3 protein. The table has 100,000 to 150,000 distinct CDR3 sequences, 7.4% seen once. The sample was CD4+ T cells sorted from PBMCs, taken approximately 11 days after the first yellow fever vaccination. These receptors all come from a man between 18 and 35 years old who received the YFV17D yellow fever vaccine. Each CDR3 is given without its conserved first and last residue.

J gene | V gene | CDR3 protein
TRBJ2-7 | TRBV11-2 | ASRLTSTYEQY
TRBJ2-3 | TRBV5-1 | ASSSQGAADTQY
TRBJ1-1 | TRBV5-1 | ASSPGQGARTEAF
TRBJ1-6 | TRBV6-5 | ASRGTGDSPLH
TRBJ2-5 | TRBV7-2 | ASSFGSGGETQY
TRBJ1-2 | TRBV27 | ASSSGVHGYT
TRBJ1-2 | TRBV29-1 | SVVGRAGLRGYT
TRBJ2-7 | TRBV18 | ASSPGTGWAEQY
TRBJ2-7 | TRBV14 | ASSQVNRGILIDEQY
TRBJ1-1 | TRBV7-2 | ASSPARNRGRPEAF
TRBJ2-3 | TRBV6-5 | ASSPPGTDTQY
TRBJ2-5 | TRBV28 | ASSPRLAGARETQY
TRBJ2-2 | TRBV20-1 | SARVGGSTGELF
TRBJ1-5 | TRBV2 | ASRTEGNQPQH
TRBJ2-3 | TRBV27 | ASSWGDTQY
TRBJ1-1 | TRBV5-5 | ASIGIQGAEAF
TRBJ1-4 | TRBV7-9 | ASSLGQGNAFEKLF
TRBJ1-2 | TRBV28 | ASRTPQGALGRGYT
TRBJ1-2 | TRBV13 | ASSPQGRTYGYT
TRBJ2-1 | TRBV4-2 | ASRPFRDSYKEQF
TRBJ2-3 | TRBV7-2 | ASSSLSGGGVTQY
TRBJ2-1 | TRBV5-1 | ASSPGTLLNEQF
TRBJ2-7 | TRBV6-2/TRBV6-3 | ASSYSTVSYEQY
TRBJ1-2 | TRBV27 | ASSLSPGQYFGYT
TRBJ1-1 | TRBV12-3/TRBV12-4 | ASSFEGGSETEAF
TRBJ2-7 | TRBV7-9 | ASSFSRGAEQY
TRBJ2-1 | TRBV10-3 | AIRGRVEQF
TRBJ2-3 | TRBV4-1 | ASSHPDGRAPGGGGTDTQY
TRBJ1-5 | TRBV4-1 | ASSQDGGFGNQPQH
TRBJ1-2 | TRBV11-2 | ASSDPRTGLSSYT
TRBJ2-5 | TRBV9 | ASSVAVGETQY
TRBJ1-2 | TRBV12-3/TRBV12-4 | ASSRGTDQRTYGYT
TRBJ2-1 | TRBV6-2/TRBV6-3 | ASVWPSGGADEQF
TRBJ2-2 | TRBV7-2 | ASSSVTGELF
TRBJ1-4 | TRBV9 | ASSGKQGRSEKLF
TRBJ2-2 | TRBV28 | ASSLYRTAGELF
TRBJ2-7 | TRBV7-2 | ASSPTDSGKTYEQY
TRBJ1-1 | TRBV6-5 | ASINRAANTEAF
TRBJ2-7 | TRBV27 | ASSFYPDGIIYEQY
TRBJ2-5 | TRBV6-2/TRBV6-3 | AANRGVAAYQETQY
TRBJ2-3 | TRBV7-2 | ASSSLGVRDTQY
TRBJ2-5 | TRBV15 | ATSRGLSQETQY
TRBJ2-3 | TRBV4-3 | ASGALGQGTDTQY
TRBJ1-1 | TRBV9 | ASSVVAGQQAF
TRBJ1-4 | TRBV12-3/TRBV12-4 | ASSDSATGEKLF
TRBJ1-2 | TRBV11-2 | ASSSTPLGGYT
TRBJ2-5 | TRBV12-3/TRBV12-4 | ASSGTIQETQY
TRBJ2-2 | TRBV27 | ASSLSRLAGELF
TRBJ1-2 | TRBV15 | ATSRITGVYGYT
TRBJ1-2 | TRBV4-3 | ASSQDRPAHYGYT
TRBJ2-2 | TRBV18 | ASSPPGLANTGELF
TRBJ1-2 | TRBV6-5 | ASRTGEEVGYT
TRBJ2-2 | TRBV5-4 | ASSLAGRVTGELF
TRBJ2-5 | TRBV4-2 | ASSQGGGPKRTQY
TRBJ2-1 | TRBV12-3/TRBV12-4 | ASSLAGGDEQF
TRBJ2-5 | TRBV7-6 | ASSRTAGAGETQY